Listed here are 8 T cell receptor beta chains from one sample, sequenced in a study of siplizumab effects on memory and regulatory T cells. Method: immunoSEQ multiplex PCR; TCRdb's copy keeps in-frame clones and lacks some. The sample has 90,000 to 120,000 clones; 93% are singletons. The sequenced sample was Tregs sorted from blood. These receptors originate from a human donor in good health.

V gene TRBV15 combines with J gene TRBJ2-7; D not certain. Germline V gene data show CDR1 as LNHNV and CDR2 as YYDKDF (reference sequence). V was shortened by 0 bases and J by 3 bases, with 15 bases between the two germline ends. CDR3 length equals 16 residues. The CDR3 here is CATSRDNFDGDYEQYF. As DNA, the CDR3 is TGTGCCACCAGCAGAGATAACTTCGACGGAGACTACGAGCAGTACTTC.

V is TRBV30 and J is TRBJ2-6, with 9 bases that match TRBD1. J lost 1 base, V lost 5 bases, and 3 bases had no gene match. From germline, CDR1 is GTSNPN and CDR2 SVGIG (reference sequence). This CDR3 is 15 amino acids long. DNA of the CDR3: TGTGCCTGGGGAGGGACAGGGTCTGGGGCCAACGTCCTGACTTTC. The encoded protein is CAWGGTGSGANVLTF.

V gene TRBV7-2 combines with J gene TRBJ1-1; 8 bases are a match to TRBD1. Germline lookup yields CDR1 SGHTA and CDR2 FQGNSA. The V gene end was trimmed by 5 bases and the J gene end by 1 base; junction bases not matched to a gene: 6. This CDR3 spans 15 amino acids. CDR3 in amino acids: CASSVPQGGNTEAFF. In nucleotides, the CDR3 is TGTGCCAGCAGCGTCCCACAGGGGGGGAACACTGAAGCTTTCTTT.

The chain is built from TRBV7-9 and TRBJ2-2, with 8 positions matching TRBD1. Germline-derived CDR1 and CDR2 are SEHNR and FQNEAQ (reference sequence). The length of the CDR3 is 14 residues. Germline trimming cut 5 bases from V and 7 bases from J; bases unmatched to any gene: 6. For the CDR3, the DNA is TGTGCCAGCAGCATCAGACAGGGGATCGGGGAGCTGTTTTTT. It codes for CASSIRQGIGELFF.

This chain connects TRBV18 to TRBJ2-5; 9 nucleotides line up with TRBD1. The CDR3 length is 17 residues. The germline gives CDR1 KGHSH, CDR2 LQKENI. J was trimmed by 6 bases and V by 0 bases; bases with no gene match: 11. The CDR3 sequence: CASSPPGQGVSRKTQYF. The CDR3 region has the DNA TGTGCCAGCTCACCACCGGGACAGGGTGTATCTCGAAAGACCCAGTACTTC.

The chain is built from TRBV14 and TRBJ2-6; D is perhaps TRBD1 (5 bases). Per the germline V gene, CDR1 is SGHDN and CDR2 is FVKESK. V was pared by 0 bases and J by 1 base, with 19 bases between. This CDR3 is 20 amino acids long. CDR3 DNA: TGTGCCAGCAGCCAAGATGGGGTCGGCAGGGTGATATCTGGGGCCAACGTCCTGACTTTC. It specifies CASSQDGVGRVISGANVLTF.

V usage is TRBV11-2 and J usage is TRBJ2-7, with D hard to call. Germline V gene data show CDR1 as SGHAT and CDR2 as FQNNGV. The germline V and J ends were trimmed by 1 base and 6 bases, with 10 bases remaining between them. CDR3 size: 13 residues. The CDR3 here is CASSLAISGEQYF. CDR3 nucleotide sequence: TGTGCCAGCAGCTTAGCTATTTCGGGCGAGCAGTACTTC.

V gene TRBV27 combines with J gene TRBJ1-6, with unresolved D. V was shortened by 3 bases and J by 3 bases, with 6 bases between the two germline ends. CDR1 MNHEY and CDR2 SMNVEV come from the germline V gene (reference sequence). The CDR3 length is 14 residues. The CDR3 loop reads CASSFVGYNSPLHF. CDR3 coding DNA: TGTGCCAGCAGTTTCGTGGGCTATAATTCACCCCTCCACTTT.